The 7 T cell receptor beta chains reported below all come from one sample, sequenced in a study of T-cell memory formation after mild COVID-19. TCRdb independently ran MiXCR on the 5' RACE reads; one entry per CDR3 protein. The sample includes about 610,000 distinct CDR3 sequences, roughly 17% seen only once; the top ten take around 7.8%. What was sequenced was PBMCs or a T cell subset sorted from them (not recorded which). The receptors derive from an adult woman who had mild COVID-19 (a few samples of this study predate the infection). Cell type and time point are not known.

Remarks on this clonotype: An end of the junction differs from the germline gene, which may be a read error. The chain has TRBV29-1 and TRBJ2-1, with 10 bases aligning to TRBD2. The CDR3 consists of 14 residues. CDR1 is SQVTM and CDR2 is ANQGSEA in the germline V gene. CDR3 residues: CSAELAGSYNEQFF. In DNA form, the CDR3 reads TGCAGCGCTGAACTAGCGGGGTCCTACAATGAGCAGTTCTTC.

This clonotype has just a few counts. The chain has TRBV11-2 and TRBJ1-6; TRBD1 is a possible D gene (5 bases). Per the germline V gene, CDR1 is SGHAT and CDR2 is FQNNGV. The CDR3 sequence is 17 residues long. V was pared by 5 bases and J by 4 bases, with 18 bases between. The DNA for the CDR3 is TGTGCCAGCAGCCCCCCCGGGGGGGGACTATATAATTCACCCCTCCACTTT. Translation gives CASSPPGGGLYNSPLHF.

The genes are TRBV24-1 and TRBJ2-5, with TRBD1 matching 8 bases. This CDR3 is 15 amino acids long. V lost 5 bases, J lost 1 base, and 5 bases stayed unmatched. Germline CDR1 KGHDR, CDR2 SFDVKD. The CDR3 region is CATSVRTGSQETQYF. The CDR3 DNA sequence: TGTGCCACCAGTGTAAGGACAGGGAGCCAAGAGACCCAGTACTTC.

The chain couples TRBV7-9 to TRBJ2-2; weak D call: TRBD1 (5 bases). The germline V gene has CDR1 SEHNR and CDR2 FQNEAQ (reference sequence). The CDR3 has 16 residues. V lost 0 bases to trimming and J lost 5 bases, with 13 bases between them. The CDR3 sequence: CASSLAYAGNTGELFF. The CDR3, as DNA: TGTGCCAGCAGCTTAGCGTACGCAGGGAATACCGGGGAGCTGTTTTTT.

This chain joins TRBV2 and TRBJ2-7, with TRBD2 as a possible D gene (5 bases). CDR3 length equals 14 residues. With 1 base removed from V and 2 bases from J, the gap between germline ends came to 9 bases. Germline CDR1 and CDR2: SNHLY and FYNNEI. The CDR3 coding sequence is TGTGCCAGCAGTGAAGAGGCGGGTGCCTACGAGCAGTACTTC. Its translation: CASSEEAGAYEQYF.

This clonotype occurred a few times. V gene TRBV20-1 combines with J gene TRBJ2-7, with 7 bases that match TRBD1. V lost 2 bases and J lost 2; bases outside the gene matches: 9. The CDR3 length is 15 residues. CDR1 DFQATT and CDR2 SNEGSKA come from the germline V gene (reference sequence). Written as DNA, the CDR3 is TGCAGTGCTAGAACGGCGAGGGACAGCACCTACGAGCAGTACTTC. It encodes CSARTARDSTYEQYF.

The chain employs TRBV7-6 and TRBJ2-7, with 10 bases identical to TRBD1. J lost 2 bases, V lost 5 bases, and 6 bases had no gene match. The CDR3 covers 15 residues. Per the germline V gene, CDR1 is SGHVS and CDR2 is FNYEAQ. CDR3 in DNA: TGTGCCAGCAGCCCGTCGGGACAGGGGACCTACGAGCAGTACTTC. This codes for CASSPSGQGTYEQYF.